What follows describes a single T cell receptor (beta chain). Original processing notes: Amplification with reference gene primers provided the estimates of nucleated cell counts. The method was immunoSEQ multiplex PCR; TCRdb's version includes in-frame clones alone and lacks a portion of them. V and J calls and clone size are those listed in that table; D and trimming were worked out from the DNA. The table has around 300,000 clones, less than 85% seen once. Participant-reported clinical history was the basis for cohort assignment. Two negative PCRs, clearance, or symptom resolution characterized the recovered Cohort 3 donors. This record comes from a study of blood T cell repertoires in COVID-19. The overall study: The cDNA or gDNA used as material had been derived from T cells, B-cell-depleted T cells, or PBMCs.

The CDR3 is made up of 13 amino acids. Germline CDR1 SEHNR, CDR2 FQNEAQ (reference sequence). V shed 4 bases, J shed 3 bases, and the junction held 1 base outside the gene matches. This rearrangement joins TRBV7-9 to TRBJ1-2, with 8 bases fitting TRBD1. The TCR originated in a woman aged 45-65 years who had recovered from COVID-19. The specimen sequenced was PBMCs or T cells enriched from blood (not recorded which). This chain's CDR3 is CASSSTGDYGYTF. The CDR3 DNA is TGTGCCAGCAGCTCGACAGGGGACTATGGCTACACCTTC.